The sequence of this T cell receptor beta chain was determined in a study of blood T cell repertoires in COVID-19. Across the whole study: From the United States, Italy and Spain came samples of acute and convalescent COVID-19. PBMCs, B-cell-depleted T cells, or T cells were the source of the cDNA or gDNA that made up the material.

Authors' processing steps: Amplification from reference gene primers served as the basis for estimated nucleated cell counts. Profiled with immunoSEQ multiplex PCR; TCRdb holds only in-frame clones, not every one. The D gene and trimming were derived from the DNA, and the V and J assignments and clone size from that table. The sample has roughly 150,000 clones; roughly 83% are singletons. Trimming took 4 bases from V and 6 from J; bases not matched to a gene: 8. From germline, CDR1 is LGHDT and CDR2 YNNKEL (reference sequence). The CDR3 totals 14 residues. This sequence originates from a man in his sixties or seventies who had been exposed to COVID-19. The V and J genes are TRBV3-1 (or the pseudogene TRBV3-2) and TRBJ1-2; TRBD1 matches at 7 bases. The sequenced sample consisted of PBMCs or T cells enriched from blood (not recorded which). The CDR3 protein is CASSRRQGEHGYTF. The CDR3 region has the DNA TGTGCCAGCAGCCGCCGACAGGGTGAACATGGCTACACCTTC.